These T cell receptor beta chains were read from a single sample in a study of cytomegalovirus exposure and HLA in healthy donors. Repertoires were generated with immunoSEQ multiplex PCR, while TCRdb's copy carries only in-frame clones and drops some. Found here are around 280,000 clones, 70% to 90% of them singletons; the top ten hold roughly 2%. Sequencing was performed on PBMCs. These receptors were taken from a woman aged 18-35 years in good health and CMV-seronegative. CDR3s include the opening cysteine and the closing phenylalanine or tryptophan. D genes are given only for firm matches. The listing skips clone size in some rows; elsewhere it reads once, few, many or a size class.

d_call	clone_size	j_call	v_call	cdr3_length	cdr3_aa	cdr3_nt
TRBD1	once	TRBJ1-1	TRBV6-5	14	CASSDRGANTEAFF	TGTGCCAGCAGTGACAGGGGCGCGAACACTGAAGCTTTCTTT
.	.	TRBJ2-1	TRBV6-5	14	CASSYADKYNEQFF	TGTGCCAGCAGTTACGCCGACAAATACAATGAGCAGTTCTTC
.	few	TRBJ1-5	TRBV27	18	CASSSLTGGVISNQPQHF	TGTGCCAGCAGTTCCTTGACGGGGGGGGTGATTAGCAATCAGCCCCAGCATTTT
.	.	TRBJ2-5	TRBV4-1	14	CASSQDAGTETQYF	TGCGCCAGCAGCCAAGATGCGGGGACGGAGACCCAGTACTTC
TRBD2	.	TRBJ2-7	TRBV9	18	CASSLRPIPGLVPYEQYF	TGTGCCAGCAGCCTCCGCCCTATCCCGGGACTAGTGCCCTACGAGCAGTACTTC
TRBD2	.	TRBJ2-7	TRBV5-1	12	CASSSTSGVQYF	TGCGCCAGCAGCTCGACTAGCGGGGTGCAGTACTTC
TRBD1	.	TRBJ1-2	TRBV11-2	16	CASSLGGGKANYGYTF	TGTGCCAGCAGCTTAGGAGGGGGCAAAGCTAACTATGGCTACACCTTC
.	.	TRBJ1-6	TRBV2	14	CASSGGLAGSPLHF	TGTGCCAGCAGTGGGGGTCTTGCGGGTTCACCCCTCCACTTT
TRBD2	.	TRBJ2-5	TRBV2	14	CASSGTRRDETQYF	TGTGCCAGCAGTGGGACTAGAAGGGACGAGACCCAGTACTTC
.	.	TRBJ1-1	TRBV11-2	17	CASSLERMWQGGTEAFF	TGTGCCAGCAGCTTAGAACGAATGTGGCAGGGAGGGACTGAAGCTTTCTTT
.	.	TRBJ1-4	TRBV19	15	CASSGLPATNEKLFF	TGTGCCAGTAGTGGACTTCCAGCAACTAATGAAAAACTGTTTTTT
TRBD1	.	TRBJ2-7	TRBV2	17	CASTGRRLGQGAYEQYF	TGTGCCAGCACCGGTAGGAGGCTCGGACAGGGGGCCTACGAGCAGTACTTC
.	.	TRBJ2-3	TRBV4-1	15	CASSQRGRGTDTQYF	TGCGCCAGCAGCCAGAGGGGGAGGGGCACAGATACGCAGTATTTT
TRBD1	.	TRBJ2-7	TRBV5-1	15	CASSASGGDSYEQYF	TGCGCCAGCAGCGCGTCAGGGGGTGACTCCTACGAGCAGTACTTC
TRBD1	once	TRBJ2-2	TRBV7-2	15	CASSWGQAGTGELFF	TGTGCCAGCAGCTGGGGACAGGCGGGGACCGGGGAGCTGTTTTTT
TRBD1	.	TRBJ2-1	TRBV19	15	CASSSRQGSSYEQFF	TGTGCCAGTAGTTCGCGACAGGGGAGTAGCTATGAGCAGTTCTTC
.	.	TRBJ2-1	TRBV5-1	18	CASSLGSSGRSFNNEQFF	TGCGCCAGCAGCTTGGGTTCGTCTGGCCGCTCCTTTAACAATGAGCAGTTCTTC
.	.	TRBJ1-6	TRBV5-4	15	CASSPATVYNSPLHF	TGTGCCAGCAGCCCCGCCACAGTCTATAATTCACCCCTCCACTTT
TRBD1	.	TRBJ2-1	TRBV5-8	17	CASSLAYRDRVYNEQFF	TGTGCCAGCAGCTTGGCTTATCGGGACAGGGTTTACAATGAGCAGTTCTTC
TRBD2	.	TRBJ2-7	TRBV5-4	15	CASSSGLAGGWEQYF	TGTGCCAGCAGCTCGGGACTAGCGGGGGGTTGGGAGCAGTACTTC
.	.	TRBJ1-2	TRBV9	17	CASSANTGSGYDYGYTF	TGTGCCAGCAGCGCCAACACAGGGTCGGGCTATGACTATGGCTACACCTTC
.	.	TRBJ2-3	TRBV7-3	16	CASSPLGGASTDTQYF	TGTGCCAGCAGCCCACTAGGGGGAGCTAGCACAGATACGCAGTATTTT
TRBD1	few	TRBJ2-7	TRBV7-9	15	CASSSRDRDSYEQYF	TGTGCCAGCAGCTCCCGGGACAGGGACTCCTACGAGCAGTACTTC
TRBD1	.	TRBJ1-3	TRBV4-1	15	CASSQDRGAGNTIYF	TGCGCCAGCAGCCAGGACAGGGGTGCTGGAAACACCATATATTTT